This passage covers 29 T cell receptor beta chains from one sample sequenced in a study of CD8 T cells in ankylosing spondylitis. TCRdb re-called the 5' RACE reads with MiXCR, one entry per CDR3 protein. The repertoire holds 150,000 to 250,000 distinct CDR3 sequences, with roughly 13% as singletons. Sequencing was carried out using blood, either unsorted or a sorted T cell fraction (not recorded which). These receptors originate from a male donor with ankylosing spondylitis or in good health (not recorded which).

The CDR3 region has the DNA TGTGCCAGCAGTGACTTGGGGCCCCTCCACTTT. Translation: CASSDLGPLHF. The chain links TRBV6-1 to TRBJ1-6; unclear D gene. CDR3 length: 11 residues. V dropped 3 bases and J dropped 13 bases, with 7 bases sitting between them. CDR1 is MNHNS and CDR2 is SASEGT in the germline V gene.

The CDR3 bases are TGTGCCAGCAGCCCCCCGGACCAGTACTACAATGAGCAGTTCTTC. Translating it yields CASSPPDQYYNEQFF. The chain links TRBV7-9 to TRBJ2-1; D remains ambiguous. Germline CDR1 SEHNR, CDR2 FQNEAQ (reference sequence). This CDR3 is 15 amino acids long. V lost 5 bases and J lost 3, with 14 bases in between.

V gene TRBV2 combines with J gene TRBJ2-5; tentatively, D is TRBD2 (5 bases). Germline assignment: CDR1 SNHLY and CDR2 FYNNEI. The CDR3 spans 13 residues. V lost 8 bases, J lost 13 bases, and 23 bases lay in between. This chain's CDR3 is CASLTGSHLRVYF. The CDR3 DNA follows: TGTGCCAGCCTCACGGGATCCCACCTGCGAGTGTACTTC.

There are many counts of this clonotype. The chain couples TRBV4-1 to TRBJ2-1; tentatively, D is TRBD2 (6 bases). From germline, CDR1 is MGHRA and CDR2 YSYEKL. V was shortened by 0 bases and J by 4 bases, with 16 bases between the two germline ends. CDR3 length: 17 residues. The CDR3 bases are TGCGCCAGCAGCCAAGAAGGCGGGACTTCTCAGTACAATGAGCAGTTCTTC. Translation gives CASSQEGGTSQYNEQFF.

The sample holds a few counts of this clonotype. The gene calls are TRBV27 and TRBJ2-7; 9 bases line up with TRBD1. With V trimmed by 2 bases and J by 4 bases, 3 bases remained unmatched. The CDR3 is 14 amino acids. Per the germline V gene, CDR1 is MNHEY and CDR2 is SMNVEV (reference sequence). CDR3 DNA sequence: TGTGCCAGCAGTTTAGGGGACAGGGAGTACGAGCAGTACTTC. This sequence encodes CASSLGDREYEQYF.

This CDR3 is CASSHPPGTPNTEAFF. The CDR3 DNA sequence: TGTGCCAGCAGTCACCCACCCGGGACACCGAACACTGAAGCTTTCTTT. V gene TRBV7-2 combines with J gene TRBJ1-1; possibly TRBD1 for D (6 bases). Germline CDR1 is SGHTA and CDR2 is FQGNSA. This CDR3 contains 16 residues. Trimming shortened V by 6 bases and J by 1 base, and 18 bases separated the two germline ends.

This clonotype was found many times. The V and J genes are TRBV4-1 and TRBJ1-2, with D possibly being TRBD1 (5 bases). From germline, CDR1 is MGHRA and CDR2 YSYEKL. V was trimmed by 0 bases and J by 6 bases, leaving 14 bases between them. This CDR3 has 15 residues. The CDR3 protein is CASSQEGHRNDGYTF. DNA of the CDR3: TGCGCCAGCAGCCAAGAGGGGCACAGGAATGATGGCTACACCTTC.

A few counts support this clonotype. The chain is built from TRBV5-1 and TRBJ2-7, with 7 bases fitting TRBD2. Germline CDR1 reads SGHRS; CDR2 reads YFSETQ. This CDR3 is 15 amino acids long. Unmatched junction bases numbered 12, after V lost 2 bases and J lost 7 bases. The CDR3 DNA follows: TGCGCCAGCAGCTTTCAGCGGGACGCTCTTGGTGAGCAGTACTTC. It yields the protein CASSFQRDALGEQYF.

This clonotype was seen a few times. The chain couples TRBV5-1 to TRBJ2-7; 7 nucleotides match TRBD1. The J segment lost 2 bases and the V segment lost 4 bases, leaving 9 bases of the junction unmatched. Germline V gene data show CDR1 as SGHRS and CDR2 as YFSETQ. The CDR3 runs to 15 residues. The CDR3 nucleotides read TGCGCCAGCAGCCTGGGGACAGAAAACCCCTACGAGCAGTACTTC. Translation gives CASSLGTENPYEQYF. The full variable domain, completed using reference TRBV5-1 and TRBJ2-7, is KAGVTQTPRYLIKTRGQQVTLSCSPISGHRSVSWYQQTPGQGLQFLFEYFSETQRNKGNFPGRFSGRQFSNSRSEMNVSTLELGDSALYLCASSLGTENPYEQYFGPGTRLTVT.

V usage is TRBV6-5 and J usage is TRBJ2-6; 9 bases map to TRBD1. The V gene's germline CDR1 is MNHEY and CDR2 SVGAGI. Trimming took 2 bases from V and 3 from J; bases not matched to a gene: 8. This CDR3 spans 18 amino acids. CDR3 protein: CASSYGTGPSVGANVLTF. In nucleotides, the CDR3 is TGTGCCAGCAGTTACGGGACAGGGCCGTCTGTTGGGGCCAACGTCCTGACTTTC.

This clonotype was recorded many times. The J gene is TRBJ1-2, the V gene TRBV27, with 7 bases identical to TRBD1. The CDR3 covers 13 residues. The V segment lost 8 bases and the J segment 4 bases; nucleotides outside the gene matches: 7. Germline CDR1 MNHEY, CDR2 SMNVEV (reference sequence). The CDR3 nucleotides are TGTGCCAGCCGGCCTGGGACAGCCTATGGCTACACCTTC. This gives the protein CASRPGTAYGYTF.

This clonotype was detected many times. The gene calls are TRBV20-1 and TRBJ2-1; 14 positions match TRBD2. The germline V gene has CDR1 DFQATT and CDR2 SNEGSKA (reference sequence). Germline trimming cut 4 bases from V and 7 bases from J; bases unmatched to any gene: 3. The CDR3 loop spans 14 amino acids. This CDR3 is CSAKTSGGGNEQFF. The CDR3 DNA follows: TGCAGTGCTAAGACTAGCGGGGGGGGAAATGAGCAGTTCTTC.

The rearrangement uses TRBV4-1 and TRBJ1-2, with 7 bases aligning to TRBD1. CDR1 MGHRA and CDR2 YSYEKL come from the germline V gene. Trimming cost V 1 base and J 7 bases; bases outside gene matches: 9. The CDR3 has 15 amino acids. CDR3 amino acids: CASSQVSGGGSGYTF. CDR3 in DNA: TGCGCCAGCAGCCAAGTCTCAGGGGGGGGCAGTGGCTACACCTTC.

This clonotype was detected only a few times. The rearrangement uses TRBV6-4 and TRBJ2-3; 9 positions match TRBD1. Unmatched junction bases numbered 6, after V lost 7 bases and J lost 1 base. The CDR3 extends over 15 amino acids. CDR1 is MRHNA, CDR2 SNTAGT, per germline. As DNA, the CDR3 is TGTGCCAGCACCTTGACAGGGGGTGGCACAGATACGCAGTATTTT. This gives the protein CASTLTGGGTDTQYF.

In this sample, this clonotype turned up once. The V and J genes are TRBV7-2 and TRBJ2-5; D is uncertain. Deletions cut 3 bases from V and 4 bases from J, with 12 bases between. Looked up from germline, CDR1 is SGHTA and CDR2 is FQGNSA. The CDR3 extends over 14 amino acids. The CDR3: CASSFRSTGETQYF. The CDR3 DNA follows: TGTGCCAGCAGCTTTCGGAGTACCGGAGAGACCCAGTACTTC.

V gene TRBV25-1 combines with J gene TRBJ1-2; D not certain. V lost 4 bases and J lost 2, with 17 bases in between. The CDR3 length is 16 residues. CDR1 is MGHDK and CDR2 is SYGVNS in the germline V gene. The CDR3 is CASSGVRERQNYGYTF. The CDR3 bases are TGTGCCAGCAGTGGCGTCCGGGAACGGCAAAACTATGGCTACACCTTC.

The J gene is TRBJ2-1, the V gene TRBV5-1; 16 nucleotides match TRBD2. The CDR3 has 20 residues. The germline gives CDR1 SGHRS, CDR2 YFSETQ. V was pared by 5 bases and J by 2 bases, with 13 bases of the junction left unmatched. CDR3 sequence (DNA): TGCGCCAGCAGTCCCTGGGGGGGGACTAGCGGGAGGGCGGCCTACAATGAGCAGTTCTTC. Translating it yields CASSPWGGTSGRAAYNEQFF.

Notes on this clonotype: Mismatch with germline at one junction end may stem from a read error. The V call is TRBV7-9, the J call TRBJ2-1; 11 nucleotides match TRBD1. Per germline, CDR1 SEHNR and CDR2 FQNEAQ (reference sequence). This CDR3 has 15 residues. CDR3 DNA sequence: TGTGCCAGCAACTTAGGACAGGGGGCCCTAAATGAGCAGTTCTTC. This gives the protein CASNLGQGALNEQFF. The full variable domain, in which reference TRBV7-9 and TRBJ2-1 provide the parts outside the CDR3, is DTGVSQNPRHKITKRGQNVTFRCDPISEHNRLYWYRQTLGQGPEFLTYFQNEAQLEKSRLLSDRFSAERPKGSFSTLEIQRTEQGDSAMYLCASNLGQGALNEQFFGPGTRLTVL.

The J gene is TRBJ2-7, the V gene TRBV6-5; no clear D gene. The V end lost 0 bases, the J end lost 2 bases, and 8 bases lay between the germline ends. The CDR3 extends over 14 amino acids. Germline CDR1 is MNHEY and CDR2 is SVGAGI. CDR3 in amino acids: CASSYSAETYEQYF. The CDR3 nucleotides are TGTGCCAGCAGTTACTCGGCAGAGACCTACGAGCAGTACTTC.

The CDR3 loop is CASSSTSGGVYNEQFF. The DNA for the CDR3 is TGTGCCAGCAGTTCAACGAGCGGGGGGGTATACAATGAGCAGTTCTTC. V and J are TRBV27 and TRBJ2-1; 10 bases align to TRBD2. The CDR3 has 16 amino acids. The ends lost 4 bases at V and 4 bases at J; junction bases unmatched: 7. Germline CDR1 MNHEY, CDR2 SMNVEV (reference sequence).

The chain joins TRBV11-1 to TRBJ2-3, with D possibly TRBD2 on 6 matching bases. Between the trimmed V and J ends, which lost 4 bases and 4 bases, there was a span of 27 bases. The CDR3 spans 19 residues. Germline-derived CDR1 and CDR2 are SGHAT and FQDESV (reference sequence). The CDR3 coding sequence is TGTGCCAGCAGCTCCCCGGTAGAAGCGGGCCTACTACAAGCAGATACGCAGTATTTT. Its translation is CASSSPVEAGLLQADTQYF.

V gene TRBV10-3 combines with J gene TRBJ1-5, with D unclear. This CDR3 contains 14 residues. V lost 3 bases to trimming and J lost 6 bases, with 12 bases between them. Germline V gene data show CDR1 as ENHRY and CDR2 as SYGVKD. The CDR3 DNA reads as TGTGCCATCAGTGAAAGGGATGGGCGTCAGCCCCAGCATTTT. This codes for CAISERDGRQPQHF.

This clonotype turned up a few times. This chain joins TRBV20-1 and TRBJ1-2, with D unclear. CDR1 DFQATT and CDR2 SNEGSKA come from the germline V gene (reference sequence). Trimming cost V 6 bases and J 5 bases, with 13 bases left between them. The length of the CDR3 is 12 residues. The CDR3 nucleotides read TGCAGTGCCCTGGACCGACTTTATGGCTACACCTTC. It specifies CSALDRLYGYTF.

This clonotype has more than one count but fewer than ten. V is TRBV10-3 and J is TRBJ2-1; TRBD2 matches 12 bases. Germline V CDR1 and CDR2: ENHRY, SYGVKD. The CDR3 has 16 residues. V shed 5 bases and J 2 bases; nucleotides not matched to a gene: 4. The CDR3 coding sequence is TGTGCCATCAGTCCACCTAGCGGGGGGGCCTACAATGAGCAGTTCTTC. It encodes CAISPPSGGAYNEQFF.

V and J are TRBV4-1 and TRBJ2-7; D ambiguous. The ends were cut back, 0 bases at V and 4 bases at J, with 7 bases in the middle. The germline V gene has CDR1 MGHRA and CDR2 YSYEKL. This CDR3 spans 13 amino acids. This chain's CDR3 is CASSQEPVYEQYF. CDR3 coding DNA: TGCGCCAGCAGCCAAGAACCCGTTTACGAGCAGTACTTC.

This chain connects TRBV6-6 to TRBJ2-7; D is perhaps TRBD2 (5 bases). CDR1 is MNHNY, CDR2 SVGAGI, per germline (reference sequence). This CDR3 comprises 13 residues. Deletions cut 0 bases from V and 5 bases from J, with 8 bases between. CDR3 in DNA: TGTGCCAGCAGTTACTCGACCGGGAACGAGCAGTACTTC. This encodes CASSYSTGNEQYF.

This clonotype was detected a few times. This chain connects TRBV15 to TRBJ1-1; the D gene is possibly TRBD1 (6 bases). The V end lost 0 bases, the J end lost 2 bases, and 13 bases lay between the germline ends. The CDR3 length is 16 residues. Germline CDR1 is LNHNV and CDR2 is YYDKDF (reference sequence). The CDR3 loop reads CATSRDLGRGNTEAFF. The DNA of the CDR3 is TGTGCCACCAGCAGAGATCTAGGCAGGGGCAACACTGAAGCTTTCTTT.

This clonotype was recorded a few times. The CDR3 coding sequence is TGTGCCAGCAGCCAGGCCCACAGGGGGCTACCCGAGCAGTACTTC. Protein product: CASSQAHRGLPEQYF. V gene TRBV3-1 combines with J gene TRBJ2-7; 9 bases align to TRBD1. Germline assignment: CDR1 LGHDT and CDR2 YNNKEL (reference sequence). The length of the CDR3 is 15 residues. With V trimmed by 3 bases and J by 6 bases, 9 bases remained unmatched.

This clonotype was observed a handful of times. This CDR3 reads CATRGQGVSYTF. For the CDR3, the DNA is TGCGCCACCAGGGGACAGGGGGTGAGCTACACCTTC. This chain connects TRBV5-1 to TRBJ1-2, with 11 bases aligning to TRBD1. V was clipped by 9 bases and J by 9 bases; unmatched bases: 7. CDR3 length: 12 amino acids. Germline assignment: CDR1 SGHRS and CDR2 YFSETQ.